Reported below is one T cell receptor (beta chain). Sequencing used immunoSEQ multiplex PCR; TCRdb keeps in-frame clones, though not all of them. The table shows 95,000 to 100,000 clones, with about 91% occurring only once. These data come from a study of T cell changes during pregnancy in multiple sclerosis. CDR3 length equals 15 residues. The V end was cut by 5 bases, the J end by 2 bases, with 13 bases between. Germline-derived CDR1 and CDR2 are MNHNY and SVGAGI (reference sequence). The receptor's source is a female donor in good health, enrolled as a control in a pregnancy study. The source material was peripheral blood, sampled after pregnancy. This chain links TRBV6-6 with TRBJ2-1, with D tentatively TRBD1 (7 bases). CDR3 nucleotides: TGTGCCAGCAGTCCCGCGGGACAGCCCTACAATGAGCAGTTCTTC. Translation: CASSPAGQPYNEQFF.